The clone carrying this T cell receptor beta chain occurred once. The antigen is not known. This sample is drawn from a study of graft-versus-host responses after intestinal transplantation. At the level of the study: Those transplanted obtained multivisceral, liver-intestinal, or isolated intestinal grafts. Study-level results: Among recipient marrow samples, GvH clones were found; some appeared first in ileum or blood. Graft-versus-host to host-versus-graft clonal ratios in allografts were high in patients with graft-donor T cell macrochimerism.

Trimming shortened V by 3 bases and J by 9 bases, and 15 bases separated the two germline ends. The CDR3 consists of 15 residues. The V gene's germline CDR1 is SNHLY and CDR2 FYNNEI. Clones were read by immunoSEQ multiplex PCR, and TCRdb kept only the in-frame ones, dropping some. The data show roughly 40,000 clones, about 89% seen once. The chain couples TRBV2 to TRBJ1-6; D perhaps matches TRBD1 (6 bases). The material sequenced was PBMCs, taken approximately 320 days after intestinal transplant. This clonotype was sampled from a human patient who received an intestinal transplant, so some T cells may come from the graft donor. The CDR3 region is CASSDWTAFGSPLHF. The CDR3 bases are TGTGCCAGCAGTGATTGGACAGCCTTTGGTTCACCCCTCCACTTT.